The TCR beta chain described here comes from a study of OX40 agonist ivuxolimab in advanced cancers. Sequencing used immunoSEQ multiplex PCR; TCRdb keeps in-frame clones, though not all of them. The repertoire includes about 62,000 clones, roughly 90% of them detected once, and about 0.59% sits in the top ten. With V trimmed by 2 bases and J by 2 bases, 5 bases remained unmatched. Germline V gene sequence: CDR1 WNHNN, CDR2 SYGVQD (reference sequence). This CDR3 comprises 15 residues. The chain carries TRBV10-1 and TRBJ2-5, with TRBD1 identical over 7 bases. This TCR came from an adult with an advanced solid tumor such as melanoma, head and neck, liver or kidney cancer. The sample here was CD4+ or CD8+ T cells sorted from blood, taken in a trial of the OX40 agonist ivuxolimab. CDR3 sequence: CASSETRDSQETQYF. The DNA for the CDR3 is TGCGCCAGCAGTGAGACGAGGGACAGTCAAGAGACCCAGTACTTC.